The sequence of this T cell receptor beta chain was determined in a study of tissue T cells after allogeneic stem cell transplantation. V gave up 1 base and J gave up 2 bases; unmatched junction bases: 7. CDR1 is SGHTA, CDR2 FQGNSA, per germline. The CDR3 is 17 amino acids. TCRdb keeps only in-frame clones here, not all; method: immunoSEQ multiplex PCR. The data hold roughly 42,000 clones, with approximately 92% observed a single time. Material: blood, obtained before transplantation. This chain links TRBV7-2 with TRBJ2-5; 10 nucleotides line up with TRBD2. The origin of this receptor is a woman between 40 and 69 years old who later had graft-versus-host disease after an allogeneic stem cell transplant. CDR3 loop: CASSLGTSGIMQETQYF. CDR3 nucleotides: TGTGCCAGCAGCTTAGGGACTAGCGGCATCATGCAAGAGACCCAGTACTTC. Variable domain in full (rest from reference TRBV7-2 and TRBJ2-5): GAGVSQSPSNKVTEKGKDVELRCDPISGHTALYWYRQSLGQGLEFLIYFQGNSAPDKSGLPSDRFSAERTGGSVSTLTIQRTQQEDSAVYLCASSLGTSGIMQETQYFGPGTRLLVL.